What follows is one T cell receptor beta chain and its context. Which antigen it targets is not known. A read error may account for a junction end that differs from germline. Without any cell sorting, total RNA and DNA were co-extracted from around 18-30 mg of bulk tissue using the AllPrep DNA/RNA mini kit. Surgical resection was performed in China between late 2015 and 2016 on about 5 patients with histopathologically diagnosed primary liver carcinoma. Chronic HBV infection was present in the patients, and the patients were treatment-naive at sampling. Five spatially separated regions were sampled per tumor: superior, inferior, left-lateral and right-lateral poles, plus the tumor centre. Histological examination found more than 80% viable tumor cells in every tumor sample. Fresh tumor and adjacent tissue pieces were bisected; one half was stored in RNAlater at -80°C, the other sent for histology.

These data come from a study of tumor-infiltrating lymphocytes in primary liver carcinoma (dated by TCRdb to about 2017). Notes on the research overall: Of the five patients (three men and two women, aged 30 to 69 years), four had hepatocellular carcinoma and one had combined HCC and intrahepatic cholangiocarcinoma. TCRbeta repertoire sequencing, expression microarrays and whole-exome sequencing were combined in the study across five regions of each liver tumor, with adjacent normal tissue and blood also included. Tumors of the five patients were stage T1-T3 N0M0 with maximum diameters of 4.2 to 10 cm. Reproducibility between technical replicate repertoires was high, with correlation coefficients above 0.95 and mean shared-clone rates roughly 0.87. To link TCRbeta repertoire diversity to the local molecular phenotype, the approximately 23 tumor region samples were profiled with Agilent mRNA microarrays. Each sample produced about 3.5 to 7.13 million productive TCRbeta reads, and read depth showed no significant difference between tissue types. A total of about 35 specimens from 5 patients, comprising some 25 tumor regions, 5 adjacent noncancerous liver tissues and 5 peripheral blood samples, were covered by TCRbeta repertoire sequencing.

Using a constant-region primer and ProtoScript II reverse transcriptase, TCRbeta-specific cDNA was reverse-transcribed from 450 to 650 ng total RNA. Construction of the TCRbeta libraries relied on three nested rounds of multiplex PCR, following a slightly modified ARM-PCR procedure. Each of the first two PCR rounds ran for 9 to 11 cycles using multiplex TRBV1-TRBV30 forward primers together with a Cbeta reverse primer. Sample barcodes and Illumina adapters were added in a final 25-cycle PCR using Deep VentR polymerase. Before sequencing, amplicons of 200-500 bp were gel-purified using a QIAquick gel extraction kit. An Illumina HiSeq 2500 was used to sequence the TCRbeta amplicons with 250-bp paired-end reads. The paper's data handling went like this. To recover full CDR3 sequences, reads were quality-trimmed using Trimmomatic v0.33 and paired reads were then merged using FLASH v1.2.11. MiGEC v1.2.1b assigned V, D and J germline segments to the rearranged TCRbeta sequences. Clonotype statistics, along with Shannon-Wiener diversity indices, were calculated using VDJtools v1.0.0. To reduce sampling bias, subsequent analyses other than the diversity analysis used only the 250 most abundant clonotypes in each sample. TCRdb trimmed the raw reads at Q25, called clones with MiXCR and kept productive beta chains. Identical CDR3 protein sequences are pooled into one entry, listed with their most common genes and DNA. These V and J calls derive from TCRdb rather than the authors' analysis. This sample has some 190,000 distinct CDR3 sequences in its table, and around four fifths of those were observed once. The top ten hold roughly 20% of the sample.

The CDR3 measures 18 amino acids from cysteine to phenylalanine. The CDR3 DNA has 54 bases and is translated from base 1. CDR1 and CDR2 were assigned from the germline V gene (reference sequence) as SGHAT and FQDESV. Overall results and qualifications from the work: Only the TCR beta chain was sequenced, which likely underestimates true repertoire diversity because unpaired alpha chains were not captured. The top 250 clones made up a significantly larger repertoire fraction in tumors than in blood (p = 0.039). Repertoire overlap was higher between tumor regions (mean about 36%) than tumor-adjacent (approximately 17%) or tumor-blood (about 15%) pairs, consistent with antigen-driven expansion. Since the samples were bulk and unsorted, there was no way to compare CD4+ and CD8+ T cell repertoires. Only five patients were included in the study, and the authors note that the findings should be validated in a larger study. Only about 7-24% of top clones were present in all five regions of a tumor, suggesting spatial heterogeneity of tumor-infiltrating T cells.

The chain employs TRBV11-1 and TRBJ2-1, with the D gene not confidently named. The clonotype was recovered from a man aged 35 to 55 with primary liver carcinoma and hepatitis B virus infection. The material sequenced was tumor tissue from primary liver carcinoma. CDR3 loop: CANSLYRSEEGSYNEQFF. In nucleotide form, the sequence is TGTGCCAACAGCTTATACCGCTCCGAGGAAGGGTCCTACAATGAGCAGTTCTTC.